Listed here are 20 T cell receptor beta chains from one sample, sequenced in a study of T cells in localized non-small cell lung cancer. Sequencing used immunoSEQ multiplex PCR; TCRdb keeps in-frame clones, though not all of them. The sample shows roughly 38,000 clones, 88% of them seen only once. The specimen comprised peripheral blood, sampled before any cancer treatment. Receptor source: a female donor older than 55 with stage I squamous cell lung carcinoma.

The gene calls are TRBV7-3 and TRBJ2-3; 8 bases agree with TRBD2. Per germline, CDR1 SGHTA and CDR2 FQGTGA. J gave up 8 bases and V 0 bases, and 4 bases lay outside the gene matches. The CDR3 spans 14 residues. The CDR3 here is CASSLTSGKGTQYF. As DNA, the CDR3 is TGTGCCAGCAGCTTAACTAGCGGGAAGGGTACGCAGTATTTT.

CDR3 coding DNA: TGCGCCAGCAGCCCCCGGGACAGCTATAGCAATCAGCCCCAGCATTTT. It is translated as CASSPRDSYSNQPQHF. V and J are TRBV4-1 and TRBJ1-5, with TRBD1 matching 7 bases. The CDR3 contains 16 residues. Germline lookup yields CDR1 MGHRA and CDR2 YSYEKL. V shed 4 bases and J 0 bases; nucleotides not matched to a gene: 6.

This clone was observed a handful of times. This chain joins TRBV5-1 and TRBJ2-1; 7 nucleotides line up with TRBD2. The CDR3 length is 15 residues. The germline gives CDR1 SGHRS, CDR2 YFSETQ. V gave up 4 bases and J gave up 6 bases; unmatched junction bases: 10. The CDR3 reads CASSRRAGEVNEQFF. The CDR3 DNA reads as TGCGCCAGCAGCCGACGGGCGGGAGAGGTCAATGAGCAGTTCTTC.

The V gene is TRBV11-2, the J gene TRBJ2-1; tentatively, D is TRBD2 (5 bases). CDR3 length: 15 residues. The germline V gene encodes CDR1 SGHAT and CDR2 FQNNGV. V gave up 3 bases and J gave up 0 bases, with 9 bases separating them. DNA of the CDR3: TGTGCCAGCAGCTTTACCGGAGGCTCCTACAATGAGCAGTTCTTC. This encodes CASSFTGGSYNEQFF.

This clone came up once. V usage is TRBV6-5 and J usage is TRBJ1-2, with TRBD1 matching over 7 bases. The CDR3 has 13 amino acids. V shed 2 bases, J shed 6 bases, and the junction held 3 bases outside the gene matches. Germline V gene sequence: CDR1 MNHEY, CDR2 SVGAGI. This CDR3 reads CASSYPQGDGYTF. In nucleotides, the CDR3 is TGTGCCAGCAGTTACCCCCAGGGGGATGGCTACACCTTC.

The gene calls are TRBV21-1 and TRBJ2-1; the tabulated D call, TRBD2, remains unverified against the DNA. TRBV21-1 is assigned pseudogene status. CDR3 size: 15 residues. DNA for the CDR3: TGTGCCAGCAGCGGGCAACTAGCGGGAGGGCCTCAAGGGTTCTTC. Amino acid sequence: CASSGQLAGGPQGFF.

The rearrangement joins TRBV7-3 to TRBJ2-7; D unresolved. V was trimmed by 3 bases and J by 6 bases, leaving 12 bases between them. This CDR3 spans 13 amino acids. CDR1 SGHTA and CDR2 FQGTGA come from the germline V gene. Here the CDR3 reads CASSFNSGGEQYF. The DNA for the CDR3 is TGTGCCAGCAGCTTTAACTCCGGTGGCGAGCAGTACTTC.

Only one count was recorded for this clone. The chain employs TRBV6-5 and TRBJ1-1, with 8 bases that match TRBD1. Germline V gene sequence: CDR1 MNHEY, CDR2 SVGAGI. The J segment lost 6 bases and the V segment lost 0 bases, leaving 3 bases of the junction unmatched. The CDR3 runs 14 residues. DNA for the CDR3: TGTGCCAGCAGTTACTCGACAGGGGCTTCTGAAGCTTTCTTT. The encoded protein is CASSYSTGASEAFF.

For the CDR3, the DNA is TGTGCCAGCAGCTTAGATCGGGGCAAGCTCTACGAGCAGTACTTC. Protein: CASSLDRGKLYEQYF. The J gene is TRBJ2-7, the V gene TRBV7-9, with D perhaps assigned TRBD1 or TRBD2 (5 bases each). CDR3 length equals 15 residues. Trimming cost V 1 base and J 3 bases, with 13 bases left between them. Germline V gene data show CDR1 as SEHNR and CDR2 as FQNEAQ (reference sequence). Full variable domain (remainder filled in from reference TRBV7-9 and TRBJ2-7): DTGVSQNPRHKITKRGQNVTFRCDPISEHNRLYWYRQTLGQGPEFLTYFQNEAQLEKSRLLSDRFSAERPKGSFSTLEIQRTEQGDSAMYLCASSLDRGKLYEQYFGPGTRLTVT.

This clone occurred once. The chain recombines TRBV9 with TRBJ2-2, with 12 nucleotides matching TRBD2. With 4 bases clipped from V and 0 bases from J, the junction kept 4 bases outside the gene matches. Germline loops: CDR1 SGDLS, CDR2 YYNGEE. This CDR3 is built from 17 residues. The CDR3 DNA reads TGTGCCAGCAGCTTCGGACTAGCGGGGTCGAACACCGGGGAGCTGTTTTTT. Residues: CASSFGLAGSNTGELFF.

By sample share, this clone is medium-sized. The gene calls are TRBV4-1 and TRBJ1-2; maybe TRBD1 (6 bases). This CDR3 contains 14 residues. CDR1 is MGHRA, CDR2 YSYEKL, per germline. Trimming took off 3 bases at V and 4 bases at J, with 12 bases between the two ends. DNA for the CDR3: TGCGCCAGCAGCCAGGGGGCAAATCCCTATGGCTACACCTTC. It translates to CASSQGANPYGYTF.

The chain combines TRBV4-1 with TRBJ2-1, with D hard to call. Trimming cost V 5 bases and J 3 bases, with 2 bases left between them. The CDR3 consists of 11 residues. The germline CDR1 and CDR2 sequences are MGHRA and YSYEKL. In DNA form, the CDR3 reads TGCGCCAGCAGCAGCTACAATGAGCAGTTCTTC. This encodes CASSSYNEQFF.

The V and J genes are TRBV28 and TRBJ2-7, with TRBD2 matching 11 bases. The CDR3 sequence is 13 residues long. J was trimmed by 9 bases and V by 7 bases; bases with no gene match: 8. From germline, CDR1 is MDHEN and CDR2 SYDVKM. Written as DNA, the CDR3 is TGTGCCAGCACGACTAGCGGGGTCCTGGGGCAGTACTTC. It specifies CASTTSGVLGQYF.

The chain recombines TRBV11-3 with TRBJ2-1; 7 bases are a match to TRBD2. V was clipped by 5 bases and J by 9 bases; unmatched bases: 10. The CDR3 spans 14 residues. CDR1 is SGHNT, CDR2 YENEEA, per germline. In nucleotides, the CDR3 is TGTGCCAGCAGCGACGGGCGGGAGTTTGTTGAGCAGTTCTTC. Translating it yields CASSDGREFVEQFF.

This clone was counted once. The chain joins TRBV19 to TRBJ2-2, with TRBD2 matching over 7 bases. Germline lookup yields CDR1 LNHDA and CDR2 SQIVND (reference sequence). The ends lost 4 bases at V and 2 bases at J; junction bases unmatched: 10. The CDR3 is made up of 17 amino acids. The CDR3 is CASSTKLARGNTGELFF. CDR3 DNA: TGTGCCAGTAGTACCAAACTAGCGAGAGGTAACACCGGGGAGCTGTTTTTT.

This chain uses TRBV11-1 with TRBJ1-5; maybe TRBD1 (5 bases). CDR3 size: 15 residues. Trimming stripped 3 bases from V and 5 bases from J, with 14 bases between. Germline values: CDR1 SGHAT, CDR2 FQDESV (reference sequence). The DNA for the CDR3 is TGTGCCAGCAGCTTCAACGGGGGAGCCCATCAGCCCCAGCATTTT. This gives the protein CASSFNGGAHQPQHF. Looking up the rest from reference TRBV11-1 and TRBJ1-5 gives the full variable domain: EAEVAQSPRYKITEKSQAVAFWCDPISGHATLYWYRQILGQGPELLVQFQDESVVDDSQLPKDRFSAERLKGVDSTLKIQPAELGDSAMYLCASSFNGGAHQPQHFGDGTRLSIL.

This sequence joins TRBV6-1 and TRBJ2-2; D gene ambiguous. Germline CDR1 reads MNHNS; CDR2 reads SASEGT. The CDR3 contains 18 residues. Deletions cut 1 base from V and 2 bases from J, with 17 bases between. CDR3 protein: CASSEDRIAGLNTGELFF. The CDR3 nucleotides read TGTGCCAGCAGTGAAGACCGTATAGCCGGTTTAAACACCGGGGAGCTGTTTTTT.

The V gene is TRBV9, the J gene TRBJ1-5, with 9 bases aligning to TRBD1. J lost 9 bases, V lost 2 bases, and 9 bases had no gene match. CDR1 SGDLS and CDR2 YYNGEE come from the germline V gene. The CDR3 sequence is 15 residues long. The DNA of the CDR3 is TGTGCCAGCAGCGTCACCGGGACAGGGAATATGCCCCAGCATTTT. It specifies CASSVTGTGNMPQHF.

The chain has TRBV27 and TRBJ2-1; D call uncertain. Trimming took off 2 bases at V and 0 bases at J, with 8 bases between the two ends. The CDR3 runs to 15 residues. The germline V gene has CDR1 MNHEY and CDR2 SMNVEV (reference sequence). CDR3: CASSLQDPSYNEQFF. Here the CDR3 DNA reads TGTGCCAGCAGTTTACAGGATCCCTCCTACAATGAGCAGTTCTTC.

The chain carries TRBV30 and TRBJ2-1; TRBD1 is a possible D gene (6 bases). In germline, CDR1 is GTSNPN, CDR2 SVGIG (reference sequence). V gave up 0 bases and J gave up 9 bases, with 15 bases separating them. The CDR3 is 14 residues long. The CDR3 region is CAWSVGQGKVEQFF. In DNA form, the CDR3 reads TGTGCCTGGAGTGTCGGGCAGGGGAAGGTTGAGCAGTTCTTC.